This is a list of T cell receptor beta chains from one sample in a study of quantifying T cell responses using KT2 cells. Via MiXCR, TCRdb re-called the UMI-ligation and nested PCR reads, giving one row per CDR3 protein. Among over 40,000 distinct CDR3 sequences listed, 11% were seen once. Sequencing was performed on PBMCs spiked with cells of the T cell clone KT2. Receptors originate from a human donor. Each CDR3 is given with its conserved first and last residue. The D gene is left open where the match is weak. Size values are once, few and many counts, or a class for expanded clones, and some rows have none.

J	size	D	V	DNA	CDR3
TRBJ2-7	many	NA	TRBV27	TGTGCCAGCAGTTTAAACCGGGTGCCCGCCGAGCAGTACTTC	CASSLNRVPAEQYF
TRBJ1-1	many	NA	TRBV7-8	TGTGCCAGCAGCTTAAGGGGATACACTGAAGCTTTCTTT	CASSLRGYTEAFF
TRBJ1-5	NA	TRBD1	TRBV6-5	TGTGCCAGCAGACTACCGGGACAGGGAGAGGGGGGCAATCAGCCCCAGCATTTT	CASRLPGQGEGGNQPQHF
TRBJ1-5	many	NA	TRBV18	TGTGCCAGCTCACTCCAGGCCGTTGGAGGCAATCAGCCCCAGCATTTT	CASSLQAVGGNQPQHF
TRBJ1-1	NA	NA	TRBV6-1	TGTGCCAGCAGTGAACGGGATAGCGATGAAGCTTTCTTT	CASSERDSDEAFF
TRBJ2-3	NA	NA	TRBV12-3/TRBV12-4	TGTGCCAGCCTGAAGGGGCAAGGGACAGATACGCAGTATTTT	CASLKGQGTDTQYF
TRBJ2-7	few	TRBD1	TRBV29-1	TGCAGCGCCGGTCGGACAGGGAATTCCTACGAGCAGTACTTC	CSAGRTGNSYEQYF
TRBJ1-2	many	NA	TRBV6-5	TGTGCCAGCGCTCGAAGGGGATCCTATGGCTACACCTTC	CASARRGSYGYTF
TRBJ2-3	NA	TRBD2	TRBV18	TGTGCCAGCACGATTCTAGCGGGAAGCTCCACAGATACGCAGTATTTT	CASTILAGSSTDTQYF
TRBJ2-3	few	TRBD2	TRBV4-2	TGTGCCAGCAGCCAAGGGGGGGGGCAGTATTTT	CASSQGGGQYF
TRBJ2-5	few	NA	TRBV20-1	TGCAGTGCTAGAGAGTCTCTGCGGACCCAGTACTTC	CSARESLRTQYF
TRBJ2-2	NA	NA	TRBV6-1	TGTGCCAGCAGTGTTTCGGCAGCCGGGGAGCTGTTTTTT	CASSVSAAGELFF
TRBJ2-3	few	TRBD1	TRBV2	TGTGCCAGCAGTGACGAGACAGGGATCACAGATACGCAGTATTTT	CASSDETGITDTQYF
TRBJ2-3	many	TRBD2	TRBV7-2	TGTGCCAGCAGCTTAAGGCTAGCGGGACTGGGGCGGGTCACAGATACGCAGTATTTT	CASSLRLAGLGRVTDTQYF
TRBJ2-1	once	NA	TRBV19	TGTGCCAGTAGTCCCACTGCTGGGGGAAATGAGCAGTTCTTC	CASSPTAGGNEQFF
TRBJ1-1	few	NA	TRBV4-1	TGCGCCAGCGGGAGGGAAAGGGACACTGAAGCTTTCTTT	CASGRERDTEAFF
TRBJ2-7	many	NA	TRBV21-1	TGTGCCAGCACCCGAGGAAGGGAAATCGTCTACGAGCAGTACTTC	CASTRGREIVYEQYF
TRBJ1-3	NA	TRBD1	TRBV12-3/TRBV12-4	TGTGCCAGCAGGACAGGGAGCTCTGGAAACACCATATATTTT	CASRTGSSGNTIYF
TRBJ2-3	few	TRBD2	TRBV7-9	TGTGCCAGCAGCAGCCCCGGGACTAGCGGGGCAACATCCACAGATACGCAGTATTTT	CASSSPGTSGATSTDTQYF
TRBJ2-5	few	NA	TRBV18	TGTGCCAGCTCCAACGGGGTTTTGGAGACCCAGTACTTC	CASSNGVLETQYF
TRBJ1-5	NA	NA	TRBV12-3/TRBV12-4	TGTGCCAGCAGTTTGGATTCGGAACAGCCCCAGCATTTT	CASSLDSEQPQHF
TRBJ2-1	NA	TRBD1	TRBV5-8	TGTGCCAGCAGCTTCGGGGACAGGGGCAACTACAATGAGCAGTTCTTC	CASSFGDRGNYNEQFF